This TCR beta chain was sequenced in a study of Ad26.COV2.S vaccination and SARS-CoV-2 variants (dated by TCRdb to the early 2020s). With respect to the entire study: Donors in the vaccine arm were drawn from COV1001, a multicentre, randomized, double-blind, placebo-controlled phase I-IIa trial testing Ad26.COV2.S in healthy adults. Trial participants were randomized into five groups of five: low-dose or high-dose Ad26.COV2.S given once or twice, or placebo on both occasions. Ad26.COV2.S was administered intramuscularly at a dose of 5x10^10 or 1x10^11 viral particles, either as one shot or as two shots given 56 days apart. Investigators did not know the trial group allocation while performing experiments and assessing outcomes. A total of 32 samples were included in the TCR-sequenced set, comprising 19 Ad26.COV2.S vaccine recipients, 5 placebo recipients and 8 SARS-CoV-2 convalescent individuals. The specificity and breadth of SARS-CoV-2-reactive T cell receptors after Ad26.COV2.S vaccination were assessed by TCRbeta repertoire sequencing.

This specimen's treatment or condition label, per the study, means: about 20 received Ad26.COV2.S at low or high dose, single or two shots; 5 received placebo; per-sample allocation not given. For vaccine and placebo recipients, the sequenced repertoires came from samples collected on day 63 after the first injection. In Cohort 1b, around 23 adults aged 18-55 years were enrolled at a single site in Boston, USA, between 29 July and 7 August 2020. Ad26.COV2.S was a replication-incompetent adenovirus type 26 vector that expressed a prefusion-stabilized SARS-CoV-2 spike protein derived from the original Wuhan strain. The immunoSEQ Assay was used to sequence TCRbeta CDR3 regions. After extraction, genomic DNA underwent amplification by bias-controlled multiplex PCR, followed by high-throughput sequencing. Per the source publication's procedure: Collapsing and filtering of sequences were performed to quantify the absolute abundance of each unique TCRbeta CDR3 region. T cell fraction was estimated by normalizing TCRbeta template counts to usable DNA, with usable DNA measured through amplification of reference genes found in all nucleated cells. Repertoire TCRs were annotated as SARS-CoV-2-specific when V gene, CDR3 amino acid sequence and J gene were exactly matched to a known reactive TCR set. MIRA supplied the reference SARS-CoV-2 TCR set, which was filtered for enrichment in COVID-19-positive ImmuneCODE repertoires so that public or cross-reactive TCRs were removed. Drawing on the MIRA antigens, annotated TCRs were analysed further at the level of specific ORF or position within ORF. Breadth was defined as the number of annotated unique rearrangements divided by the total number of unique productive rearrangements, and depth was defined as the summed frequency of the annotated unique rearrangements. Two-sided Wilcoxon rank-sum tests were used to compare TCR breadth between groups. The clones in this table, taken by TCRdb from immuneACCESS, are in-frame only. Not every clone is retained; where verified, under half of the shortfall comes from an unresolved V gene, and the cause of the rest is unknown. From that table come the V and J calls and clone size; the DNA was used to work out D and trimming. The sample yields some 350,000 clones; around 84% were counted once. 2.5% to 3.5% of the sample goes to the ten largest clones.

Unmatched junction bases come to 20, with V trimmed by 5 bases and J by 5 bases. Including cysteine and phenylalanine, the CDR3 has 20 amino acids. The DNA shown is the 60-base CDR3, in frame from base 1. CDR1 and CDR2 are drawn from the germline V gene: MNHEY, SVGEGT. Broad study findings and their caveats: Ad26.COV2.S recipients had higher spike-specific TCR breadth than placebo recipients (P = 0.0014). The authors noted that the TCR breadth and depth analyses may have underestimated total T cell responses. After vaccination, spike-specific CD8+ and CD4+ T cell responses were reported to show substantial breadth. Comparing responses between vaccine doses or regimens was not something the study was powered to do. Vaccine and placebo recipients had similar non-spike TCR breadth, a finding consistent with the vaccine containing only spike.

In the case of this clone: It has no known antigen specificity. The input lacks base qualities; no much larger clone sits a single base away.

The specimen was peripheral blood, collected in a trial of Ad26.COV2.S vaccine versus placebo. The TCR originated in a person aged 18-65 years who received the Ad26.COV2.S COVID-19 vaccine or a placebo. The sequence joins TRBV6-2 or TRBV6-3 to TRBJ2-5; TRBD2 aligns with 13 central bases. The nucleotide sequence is TGTGCCAGCAGTGTTAGTTCCCTCGGGACTAGCGGGGACCCCAGGGAGACCCAGTACTTC. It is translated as CASSVSSLGTSGDPRETQYF.